The 9 T cell receptor beta chains listed next were all sequenced from one sample in a study of blood T cells in healthy people across ages. A J-beta primer mix and a sample-barcoded 5' primer were used in a second PCR of roughly 7 to 12 cycles. TCRdb fed the 5' RACE reads into MiXCR, producing one record per CDR3 protein. Among fewer than 1.5 million distinct CDR3 sequences listed, 35% to 45% were seen once. The sequenced material came from blood. These receptors all come from a woman in her late teens or twenties in good health.

This clonotype was recorded a few times. This sequence joins TRBV3-1 and TRBJ2-7, with D hard to call. This CDR3 has 14 amino acids. Trimming left V 11 bases short and J 0 bases short, with 17 bases between. Germline V gives CDR1 LGHDT, CDR2 YNNKEL (reference sequence). The CDR3 nucleotides are TGTGCCTGCTCTCCCCGCCCCTTCTCCTACGAGCAGTACTTC. As protein: CACSPRPFSYEQYF.

V and J are TRBV20-1 and TRBJ2-7, with TRBD2 matching over 9 bases. V lost 3 bases, J lost 4 bases, and 10 bases stayed unmatched. Germline CDR1 DFQATT, CDR2 SNEGSKA (reference sequence). CDR3 length: 15 residues. The CDR3, as DNA: TGCAGTGCTAGGGAGCGGACTAGCGTAGAATACGAGCAGTACTTC. Translating it yields CSARERTSVEYEQYF.

This chain uses TRBV2 with TRBJ2-1; D possibly corresponds to TRBD2 (5 bases). Germline values: CDR1 SNHLY, CDR2 FYNNEI. V shed 0 bases and J shed 6 bases, with 18 bases lying between them. The CDR3 is 17 residues long. CDR3 loop: CASSEANSRLGVNEQFF. The CDR3 nucleotides read TGTGCCAGCAGTGAAGCTAACTCTCGACTCGGGGTCAATGAGCAGTTCTTC.

The chain links TRBV12-3 or TRBV12-4 to TRBJ1-3; D call uncertain. The CDR3 is 11 residues long. Trimming shortened V by 7 bases and J by 11 bases, and 12 bases separated the two germline ends. The DNA for the CDR3 is TGTGCCAGCACTCTTTCCAGTGCCATATATTTT. Translation gives CASTLSSAIYF.

The chain has TRBV12-3 or TRBV12-4 and TRBJ1-2, with TRBD1 matching 8 bases. Trimming cost V 7 bases and J 8 bases; bases outside gene matches: 6. The CDR3 sequence is 12 residues long. CDR3 protein: CASTPTGAGYTF. The CDR3 nucleotides read TGTGCCAGCACCCCGACAGGGGCCGGCTACACCTTC.

A few counts support this clonotype. J is TRBJ1-6 and V is TRBV11-2, with D possibly matching TRBD1 (5 bases). This CDR3 comprises 15 residues. Per the germline V gene, CDR1 is SGHAT and CDR2 is FQNNGV. V lost 1 base and J lost 5, with 9 bases in between. The CDR3 spells CASSLVGRDNSPLHF. The CDR3 nucleotides are TGTGCCAGCAGCTTAGTGGGACGGGATAATTCACCCCTCCACTTT. The full variable domain, completed using reference TRBV11-2 and TRBJ1-6, is EAGVAQSPRYKIIEKRQSVAFWCNPISGHATLYWYQQILGQGPKLLIQFQNNGVVDDSQLPKDRFSAERLKGVDSTLKIQPAKLEDSAVYLCASSLVGRDNSPLHFGNGTRLTVT.

This clonotype appeared a few times. The chain uses TRBV6-1 and TRBJ2-1; 14 bases line up with TRBD2. This CDR3 spans 21 amino acids. CDR1 is MNHNS, CDR2 SASEGT, per germline. The V and J ends lost 6 bases and 5 bases, in that order; junction bases with no gene match: 21. This chain's CDR3 is CASRRKFPGTSGGTKDNEQFF. CDR3 nucleotide sequence: TGTGCCAGCAGAAGAAAGTTCCCCGGGACTAGCGGGGGTACAAAAGACAATGAGCAGTTCTTC.

This clonotype was detected many times. Its ends do not fully match the called genes, so a read error is possible. The chain has TRBV5-1 and TRBJ1-2, with no clear D. The CDR3 consists of 12 residues. Germline V gene data show CDR1 as SGHRS and CDR2 as YFSETQ. The CDR3 DNA sequence: TGTGCCAGCAGCTTAGACACCTATGGCTACACCTTC. Translation: CASSLDTYGYTF.

V is TRBV30 and J is TRBJ2-1; 8 nucleotides agree with TRBD2. CDR3 length: 14 amino acids. Trimming took 4 bases from V and 7 from J; bases not matched to a gene: 9. CDR1 GTSNPN and CDR2 SVGIG come from the germline V gene (reference sequence). CDR3 amino acids: CAWTLSGSANEQFF. Written as DNA, the CDR3 is TGTGCCTGGACGCTGAGCGGGAGTGCAAATGAGCAGTTCTTC.